This is a list of T cell receptor beta chains from one sample in a study of blood T cell repertoires in COVID-19. Some clones are missing from TCRdb's copy, which holds only in-frame ones; the method was immunoSEQ multiplex PCR. Counted here are roughly 80,000 clones, around four fifths occurring once; the ten biggest clones make up around 9.4%. Sequenced input: peripheral blood. All receptors come from a human donor in a cohort sampled during active COVID-19. Both conserved end residues are part of each CDR3. The order of the fields is CDR3 DNA, CDR3 protein, J gene, V gene, clone size, D gene. A D gene is named only where the DNA matches it firmly. Size is stated for part of the rows, as once, few or many counts, or as a class when the clone is expanded.

TGTGCCAGCAGCTCGAGGGACAGGGGGTTGTATGGCTACACCTTC | CASSSRDRGLYGYTF | TRBJ1-2 | TRBV7-2 | - | TRBD1
TGCGCCAGCAGCCCACTAGCGGGGGTGTCCTACAATGAGCAGTTCTTC | CASSPLAGVSYNEQFF | TRBJ2-1 | TRBV5-1 | - | TRBD2
TGTGCCAGCAGCTTGTTAGGGACAACCCTCTCTGGAAACACCATATATTTT | CASSLLGTTLSGNTIYF | TRBJ1-3 | TRBV5-6 | - | -
TGTGCCAGCAGTGAGGGCAGTTACTACGAGCAGTACTTC | CASSEGSYYEQYF | TRBJ2-7 | TRBV2 | few | -
TGCAGCGTGACCGGGGTTCCCGAGACCCAGTACTTC | CSVTGVPETQYF | TRBJ2-5 | TRBV29-1 | - | -
TGTGCCAGCAGCTCACCGGGGGGCTCTGGAAACACCATATATTTT | CASSSPGGSGNTIYF | TRBJ1-3 | TRBV3-1/TRBV3-2 | - | -
TGTGCCAGTCGCGGACAGGTCAACACCGGGGAGCTGTTTTTT | CASRGQVNTGELFF | TRBJ2-2 | TRBV19 | - | TRBD1
TGTGCCAGCAGCGTAGCTAGGGGCGCCTCCAACACCGGGGAGCTGTTTTTT | CASSVARGASNTGELFF | TRBJ2-2 | TRBV9 | - | -
TGTGCCAGCAGCGCCCGGGACAGCTCCTACAATGAGCAGTTCTTC | CASSARDSSYNEQFF | TRBJ2-1 | TRBV21-1 | once | -
TGTGCCAGCAGCCCAGGGACAGGGAGAGGCTACACCTTC | CASSPGTGRGYTF | TRBJ1-2 | TRBV6-5 | once | TRBD1
TGTGCCAGCAGTCTTATCGGACAGGGACGTCAAGAGACCCAGTACTTC | CASSLIGQGRQETQYF | TRBJ2-5 | TRBV6-2/TRBV6-3 | once | TRBD1
TGTGCCATCAGTGAGTCGATAGTAGCGGGGGGGCCAGAGACCCAGTACTTC | CAISESIVAGGPETQYF | TRBJ2-5 | TRBV10-3 | few | TRBD2
TGTGCCAGCAGTACCCCCGGGGCAGCGGGCACTGAAGCTTTCTTT | CASSTPGAAGTEAFF | TRBJ1-1 | TRBV28 | - | -
TGTGCCAGTAGGCGACGGGGCTATAATTCACCCCTCCACTTT | CASRRRGYNSPLHF | TRBJ1-6 | TRBV19 | - | -
TGCGCCAGCAGCCCGGCCCCGGGACAAGAAGACCCCTATGGCTACACCTTC | CASSPAPGQEDPYGYTF | TRBJ1-2 | TRBV5-1 | - | -
TGTGCCAGCAGCTTAGTCGCAGGGTTAAGGGGGGAGACCCAGTACTTC | CASSLVAGLRGETQYF | TRBJ2-5 | TRBV7-2 | - | -
TGCAGTGTGGACAGTCAAGAGACCCAGTACTTC | CSVDSQETQYF | TRBJ2-5 | TRBV20-1 | - | -
TGTGCCAGCAGCTTAGTAGTGGCACCTCAGGCCGAGCAGTACTTC | CASSLVVAPQAEQYF | TRBJ2-7 | TRBV7-2 | - | -
TGTGCCAGCAGCAACCTGAAGTCAGGGGGCCGGGGAAAACTGTTTTTT | CASSNLKSGGRGKLFF | TRBJ1-4 | TRBV5-5 | - | TRBD1
TGCGCCAGCAGCCAAATCGGGGGGAAGAGTCAGCCCCAGCATTTT | CASSQIGGKSQPQHF | TRBJ1-5 | TRBV4-1 | once | -
TGCGCCAGCAGCCGTGACAGCACCGGGGAGCTGTTTTTT | CASSRDSTGELFF | TRBJ2-2 | TRBV5-1 | - | -
TGTGCCAAAACAGGGGGCGCGGGGAATGAGCAGTTCTTC | CAKTGGAGNEQFF | TRBJ2-1 | TRBV19 | - | TRBD1
TGTGCCAGCAGCCCGGGCCTGAAGGGGGGCTACACCTTC | CASSPGLKGGYTF | TRBJ1-2 | TRBV11-2 | - | -
TGCGCCACCGCACGGGACAGCCAAGAGACCCAGTACTTC | CATARDSQETQYF | TRBJ2-5 | TRBV10-1 | - | TRBD1
TGTGCCAGCAGTGGCAACCCGGGGGGAGGAGGCTCCTACGAGCAGTACTTC | CASSGNPGGGGSYEQYF | TRBJ2-7 | TRBV6-1 | - | TRBD2
TGTGCCAGCAGCCCTAACCCAGGGGGCGGCCAGCCCCAGCATTTT | CASSPNPGGGQPQHF | TRBJ1-5 | TRBV9 | - | TRBD1
TGTGCCAGCAGCCAAGATCTTTTTCACAGGGGATCAGAGACCCAGTACTTC | CASSQDLFHRGSETQYF | TRBJ2-5 | TRBV3-1/TRBV3-2 | - | TRBD1
TGTGCCACCAGCAGAGACTATGTTAGTGAAAAACTGTTTTTT | CATSRDYVSEKLFF | TRBJ1-4 | TRBV15 | few | -
TGCAGTGCTACTGATAGATACAGCAATCAGCCCCAGCATTTT | CSATDRYSNQPQHF | TRBJ1-5 | TRBV20-1 | - | -
TGCGCCAGCAGTTTAGCGGGGGCTCTCTCCTACGAGCAGTACTTC | CASSLAGALSYEQYF | TRBJ2-7 | TRBV10-2 | - | TRBD2
TGTGCCAGCAGCCCTAGACAGGTCCTCTCCTACGAGCAGTACTTC | CASSPRQVLSYEQYF | TRBJ2-7 | TRBV7-2 | - | -
TGCGCCAGCAGCAACGGACAGGGAGGCGAGCAGTACTTC | CASSNGQGGEQYF | TRBJ2-7 | TRBV5-1 | - | TRBD1
TGTGCCTGGCGGCGCGGTCCCAGCGGCGGAAAACTGTTTTTT | CAWRRGPSGGKLFF | TRBJ1-4 | TRBV30 | - | -
TGTGCCAGCAGCGTCCTCGACAGCAGCTCCTACGAGCAGTACTTC | CASSVLDSSSYEQYF | TRBJ2-7 | TRBV6-5 | - | -
TGTGCCAGCAGCTCAGGACAGGGGGCGTATCAGCCCCAGCATTTT | CASSSGQGAYQPQHF | TRBJ1-5 | TRBV7-2 | - | TRBD1
TGTGCCTGGAGTTTGGGGGGGGCCTACGAGCAGTACTTC | CAWSLGGAYEQYF | TRBJ2-7 | TRBV30 | - | TRBD2
TGTGCCAGCAGCTTCGCGGTTGGTGAAAAACTGTTTTTT | CASSFAVGEKLFF | TRBJ1-4 | TRBV7-2 | once | -
TGTGCCAGCTCACTTGGACAGGTGGATTCTGGTACTGAAGCTTTCTTT | CASSLGQVDSGTEAFF | TRBJ1-1 | TRBV18 | - | TRBD1
TGTGCCAGCAGGACTAGCGGGGGAAACAATGAGCAGTTCTTC | CASRTSGGNNEQFF | TRBJ2-1 | TRBV6-5 | few | TRBD2
TGTGCCAGCAGCGTCAGTCCTAACGGGAGGCACCGCACTAGCACAGATACGCAGTATTTT | CASSVSPNGRHRTSTDTQYF | TRBJ2-3 | TRBV9 | - | TRBD2
TGTGCCAGCTCCCAGGGGCTTGACACTGAAGCTTTCTTT | CASSQGLDTEAFF | TRBJ1-1 | TRBV18 | - | -
TGTGCCAGCAGGGAGGGGCTCAACTATGGCTACACCTTC | CASREGLNYGYTF | TRBJ1-2 | TRBV6-5 | once | -